This TCR beta chain was observed in a study of shared clonotypes between healthy human individuals. Findings of the study overall: Clonotype sharing among donors was expected to depend on sequencing depth.

The germline CDR1 and CDR2 sequences are SGHVS and FNYEAQ. V lost 5 bases and J lost 8; bases outside the gene matches: 6. This CDR3 comprises 13 residues. Produced via immunoSEQ multiplex PCR; TCRdb's table is partial and in-frame only. The sample lists under 2.5 million clones; around 90% were seen once. On this clone itself: The target antigen is unknown.

Naive CD45RA+ and memory CD45RA-negative subsets were split from CD4+ cells. This clonotype was obtained from a man between 18 and 29 years old in good health. Some clones in this sample may be carry-over from other donors' samples. The rearrangement uses TRBV7-6 and TRBJ2-1; 7 nucleotides line up with TRBD1. Sequencing used naive CD4+ T cells from PBMCs. The subset: CD45RA+ positively selected. The CDR3 DNA is TGTGCCAGCAGCCCGGGGACAGCATATGAGCAGTTCTTC. This sequence encodes CASSPGTAYEQFF.